This T cell receptor beta chain stems from a study of a mutant IDH1 vaccine in newly diagnosed glioma. About the study: Patients were started on vaccination 4-6 weeks after radiotherapy alone, or with temozolomide cycles. Sex distribution of treated patients was roughly 62% male and approximately 38% female; mean age was around 40 years.

Time point noted: week 35, safety follow-up. The study gave 300 ug of mutant IDH1 20-mer peptide per vaccine dose, with topical imiquimod. Eight vaccine doses were administered to patients at weeks 1, 3, 5, 7, 11, 15, 19 and 23. As to this clone: The antigen is not known.

Sequencing was performed with immunoSEQ multiplex PCR; in TCRdb, only in-frame clones are kept and a portion is missing. The table includes 35,000 to 55,000 clones, approximately 81% detected once. The CDR3 length is 14 residues. Germline V lookup: CDR1 SEHNR, CDR2 FQNEAQ (reference sequence). V dropped 5 bases and J dropped 5 bases, with 15 bases sitting between them. J is TRBJ2-5 and V is TRBV7-9; TRBD1 might be the D (6 bases). The receptor was derived from a woman aged 40 to 49 with glioma. Some clones in this sample may be carry-over from other donors' samples. This specimen was PBMCs, taken from a glioma patient whose treatment included an IDH1 peptide vaccine. CDR3 residues: CASSQGIGGETQYF. The CDR3 DNA is TGTGCCAGCAGCCAGGGGATCGGTGGTGAGACCCAGTACTTC. Looking up the rest from reference TRBV7-9 and TRBJ2-5 gives the full variable domain: DTGVSQNPRHKITKRGQNVTFRCDPISEHNRLYWYRQTLGQGPEFLTYFQNEAQLEKSRLLSDRFSAERPKGSFSTLEIQRTEQGDSAMYLCASSQGIGGETQYFGPGTRLLVL.